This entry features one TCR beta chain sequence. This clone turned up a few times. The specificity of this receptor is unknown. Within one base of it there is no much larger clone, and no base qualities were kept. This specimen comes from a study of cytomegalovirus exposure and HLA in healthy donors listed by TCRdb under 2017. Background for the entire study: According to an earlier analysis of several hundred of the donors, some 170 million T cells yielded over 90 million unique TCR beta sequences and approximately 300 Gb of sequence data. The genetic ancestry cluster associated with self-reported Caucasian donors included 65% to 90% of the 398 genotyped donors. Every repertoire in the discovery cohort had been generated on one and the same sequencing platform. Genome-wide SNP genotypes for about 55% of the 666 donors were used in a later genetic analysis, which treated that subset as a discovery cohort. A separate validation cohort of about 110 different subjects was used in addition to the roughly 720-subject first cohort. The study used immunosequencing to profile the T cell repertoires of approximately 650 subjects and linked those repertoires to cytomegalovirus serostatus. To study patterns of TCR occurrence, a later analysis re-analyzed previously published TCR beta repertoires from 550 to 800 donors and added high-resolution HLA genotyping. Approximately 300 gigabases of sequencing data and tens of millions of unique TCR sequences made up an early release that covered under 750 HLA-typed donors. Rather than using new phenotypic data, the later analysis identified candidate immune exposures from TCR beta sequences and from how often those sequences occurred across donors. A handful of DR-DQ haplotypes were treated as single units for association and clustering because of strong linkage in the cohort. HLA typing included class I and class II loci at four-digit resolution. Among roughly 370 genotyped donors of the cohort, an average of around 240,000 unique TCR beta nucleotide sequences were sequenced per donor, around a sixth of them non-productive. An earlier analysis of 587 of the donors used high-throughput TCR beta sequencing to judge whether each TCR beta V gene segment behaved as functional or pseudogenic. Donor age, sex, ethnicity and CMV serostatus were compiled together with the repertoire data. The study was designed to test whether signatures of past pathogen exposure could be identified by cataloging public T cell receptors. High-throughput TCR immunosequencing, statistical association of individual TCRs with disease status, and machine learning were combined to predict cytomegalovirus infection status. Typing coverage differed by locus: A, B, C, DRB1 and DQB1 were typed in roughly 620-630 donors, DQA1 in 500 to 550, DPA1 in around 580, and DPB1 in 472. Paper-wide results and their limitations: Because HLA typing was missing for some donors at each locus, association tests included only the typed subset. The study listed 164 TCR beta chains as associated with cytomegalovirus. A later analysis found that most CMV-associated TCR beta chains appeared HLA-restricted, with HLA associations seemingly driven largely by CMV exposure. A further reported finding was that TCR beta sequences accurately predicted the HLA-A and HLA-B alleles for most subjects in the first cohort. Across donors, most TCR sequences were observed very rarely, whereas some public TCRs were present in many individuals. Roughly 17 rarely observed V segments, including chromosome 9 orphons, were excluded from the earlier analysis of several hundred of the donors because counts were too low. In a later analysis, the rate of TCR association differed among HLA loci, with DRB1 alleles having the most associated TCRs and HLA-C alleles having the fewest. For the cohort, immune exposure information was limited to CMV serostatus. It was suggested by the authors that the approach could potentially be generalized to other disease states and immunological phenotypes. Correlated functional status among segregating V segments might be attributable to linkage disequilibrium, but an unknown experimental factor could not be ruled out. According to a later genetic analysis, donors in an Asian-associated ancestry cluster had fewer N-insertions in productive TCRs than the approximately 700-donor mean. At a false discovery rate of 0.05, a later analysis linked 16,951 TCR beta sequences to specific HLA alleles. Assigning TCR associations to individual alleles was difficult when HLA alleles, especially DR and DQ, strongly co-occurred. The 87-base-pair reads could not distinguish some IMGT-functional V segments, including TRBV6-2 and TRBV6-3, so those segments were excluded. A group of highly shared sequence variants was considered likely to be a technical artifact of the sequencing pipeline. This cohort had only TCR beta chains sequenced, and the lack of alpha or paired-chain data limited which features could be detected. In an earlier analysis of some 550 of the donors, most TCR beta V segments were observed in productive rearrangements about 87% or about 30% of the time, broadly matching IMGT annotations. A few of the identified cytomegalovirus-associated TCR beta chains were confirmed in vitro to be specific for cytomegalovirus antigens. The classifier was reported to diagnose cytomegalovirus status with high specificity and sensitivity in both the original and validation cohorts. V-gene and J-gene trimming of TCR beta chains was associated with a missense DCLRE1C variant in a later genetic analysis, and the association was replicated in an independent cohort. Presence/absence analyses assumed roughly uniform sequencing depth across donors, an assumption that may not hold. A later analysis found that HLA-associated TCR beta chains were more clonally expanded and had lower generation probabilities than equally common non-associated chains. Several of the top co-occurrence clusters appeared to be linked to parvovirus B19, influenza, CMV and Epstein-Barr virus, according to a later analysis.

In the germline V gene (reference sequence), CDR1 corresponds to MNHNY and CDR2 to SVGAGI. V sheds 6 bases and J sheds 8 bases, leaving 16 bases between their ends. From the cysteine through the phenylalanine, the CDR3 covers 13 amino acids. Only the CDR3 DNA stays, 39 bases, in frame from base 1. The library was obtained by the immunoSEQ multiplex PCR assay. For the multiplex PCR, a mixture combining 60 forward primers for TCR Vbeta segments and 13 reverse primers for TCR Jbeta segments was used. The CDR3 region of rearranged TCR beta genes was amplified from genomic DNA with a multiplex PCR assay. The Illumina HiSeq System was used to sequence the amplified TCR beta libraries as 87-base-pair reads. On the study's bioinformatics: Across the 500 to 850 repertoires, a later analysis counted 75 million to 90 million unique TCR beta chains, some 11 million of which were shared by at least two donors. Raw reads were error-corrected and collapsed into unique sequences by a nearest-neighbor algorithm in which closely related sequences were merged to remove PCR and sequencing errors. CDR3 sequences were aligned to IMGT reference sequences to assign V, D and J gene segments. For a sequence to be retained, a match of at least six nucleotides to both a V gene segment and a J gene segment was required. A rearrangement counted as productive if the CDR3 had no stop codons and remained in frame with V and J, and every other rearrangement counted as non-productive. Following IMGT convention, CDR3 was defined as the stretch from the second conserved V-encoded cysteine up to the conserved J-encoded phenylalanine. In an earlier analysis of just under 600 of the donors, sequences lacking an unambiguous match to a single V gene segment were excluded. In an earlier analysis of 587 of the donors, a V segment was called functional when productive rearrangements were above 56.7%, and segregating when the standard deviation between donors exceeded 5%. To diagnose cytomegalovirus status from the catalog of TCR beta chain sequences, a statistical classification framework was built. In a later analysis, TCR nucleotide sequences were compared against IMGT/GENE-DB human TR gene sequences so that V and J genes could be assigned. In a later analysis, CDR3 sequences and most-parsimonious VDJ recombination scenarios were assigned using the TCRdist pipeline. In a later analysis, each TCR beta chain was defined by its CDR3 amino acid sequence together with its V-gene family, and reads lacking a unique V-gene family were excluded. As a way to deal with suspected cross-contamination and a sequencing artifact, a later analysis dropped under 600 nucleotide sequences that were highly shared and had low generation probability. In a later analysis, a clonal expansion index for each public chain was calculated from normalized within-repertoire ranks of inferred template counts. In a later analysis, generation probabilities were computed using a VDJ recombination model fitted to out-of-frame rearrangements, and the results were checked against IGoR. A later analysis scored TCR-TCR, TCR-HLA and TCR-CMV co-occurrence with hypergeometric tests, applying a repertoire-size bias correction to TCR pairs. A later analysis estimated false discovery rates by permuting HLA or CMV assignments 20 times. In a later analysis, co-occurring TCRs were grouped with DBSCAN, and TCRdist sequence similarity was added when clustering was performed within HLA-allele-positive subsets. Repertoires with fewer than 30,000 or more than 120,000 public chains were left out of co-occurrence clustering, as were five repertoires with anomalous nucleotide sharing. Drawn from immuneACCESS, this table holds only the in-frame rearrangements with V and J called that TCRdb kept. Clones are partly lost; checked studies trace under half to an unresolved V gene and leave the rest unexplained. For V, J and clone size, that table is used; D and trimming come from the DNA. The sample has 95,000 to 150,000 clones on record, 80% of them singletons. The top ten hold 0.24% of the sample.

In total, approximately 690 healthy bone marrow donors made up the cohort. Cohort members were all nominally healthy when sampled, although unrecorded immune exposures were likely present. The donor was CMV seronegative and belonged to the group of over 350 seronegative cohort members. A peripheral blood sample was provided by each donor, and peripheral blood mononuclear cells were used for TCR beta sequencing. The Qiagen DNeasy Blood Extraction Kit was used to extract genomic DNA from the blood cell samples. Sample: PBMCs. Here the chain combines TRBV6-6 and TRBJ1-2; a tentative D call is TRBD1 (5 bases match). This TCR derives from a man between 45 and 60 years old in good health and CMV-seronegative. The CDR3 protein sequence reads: CASSPFQGNGYTF. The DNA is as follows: TGTGCCAGCAGCCCTTTTCAGGGAAACGGCTACACCTTC.